The 10 T cell receptor beta chains listed next were all sequenced from one sample in a study of identical twins. TCRdb re-called the 5' RACE reads with MiXCR, one entry per CDR3 protein. Here the sample spans around 670,000 distinct CDR3 sequences, roughly 6% being singletons. The sample was naive T cells sorted from blood. Every receptor here comes from a young man in good health.

The chain joins TRBV18 to TRBJ2-7; D ambiguous. From germline, CDR1 is KGHSH and CDR2 LQKENI. Trimming stripped 4 bases from V and 5 bases from J, with 15 bases between. The CDR3 contains 14 residues. CDR3 in amino acids: CASSHGPGGHEQYV. The CDR3 region has the DNA TGTGCCAGCTCACACGGGCCGGGCGGTCACGAGCAGTACGTC.

The sample holds a few counts of this clonotype. V gene TRBV4-2 combines with J gene TRBJ2-2; 8 positions agree with TRBD2. V gave up 1 base and J gave up 14 bases; unmatched junction bases: 6. The CDR3 totals 13 residues. CDR1 is LGHNA, CDR2 YNFKEQ, per germline. The CDR3 loop reads CASSQATTSGLFF. The CDR3 nucleotides read TGTGCCAGCAGCCAAGCGACAACTAGCGGACTGTTTTTT.

This clonotype was seen at least ten times. The genes are TRBV5-5 and TRBJ2-5, with 8 bases lining up with TRBD1. The CDR3 totals 17 residues. Trimming took 0 bases from V and 1 from J; bases not matched to a gene: 8. Germline V gives CDR1 SGHKS, CDR2 YYEKEE (reference sequence). The CDR3 is CASSLGTGRLIQETQYF. The CDR3 DNA follows: TGTGCCAGCAGCTTGGGGACAGGGAGGCTAATCCAAGAGACCCAGTACTTC.

The genes are TRBV15 and TRBJ2-1; no reliable D call. The germline V gene encodes CDR1 LNHNV and CDR2 YYDKDF (reference sequence). V was pared by 1 base and J by 3 bases, with 13 bases between. The CDR3 is 16 amino acids. CDR3 loop: CATSRGGRPYYNEQFF. The CDR3 coding sequence is TGTGCCACCAGCAGAGGCGGCAGGCCCTACTACAATGAGCAGTTCTTC. The complete variable domain, with remaining parts taken from reference TRBV15 and TRBJ2-1, reads DAMVIQNPRYQVTQFGKPVTLSCSQTLNHNVMYWYQQKSSQAPKLLFHYYDKDFNNEADTPDNFQSRRPNTSFCFLDIRSPGLGDTAMYLCATSRGGRPYYNEQFFGPGTRLTVL.

The table lists this clonotype with a few counts. The V call is TRBV6-5, the J call TRBJ2-6; no clear D gene. Germline CDR1 MNHEY, CDR2 SVGAGI. The CDR3 runs to 14 residues. V lost 0 bases to trimming and J lost 12 bases, with 12 bases between them. In DNA form, the CDR3 reads TGTGCCAGCAGTTACTCGAGTACGGCAACCGTCCTGACTTTC. Protein sequence: CASSYSSTATVLTF.

In this sample, this clonotype turned up many times. The chain employs TRBV29-1 and TRBJ2-1; 7 positions match TRBD1. Trimming cost V 7 bases and J 5 bases; bases outside gene matches: 11. This CDR3 contains 14 residues. CDR1 and CDR2 (germline): SQVTM, ANQGSEA. This CDR3 reads CSAVSFDRDNEQFF. The CDR3 nucleotides are TGCAGCGCGGTCTCTTTCGACAGGGACAATGAGCAGTTCTTC.

The chain employs TRBV11-2 and TRBJ1-1; D remains ambiguous. In germline, CDR1 is SGHAT, CDR2 FQNNGV. The CDR3 contains 13 residues. Trimming pared 2 bases from V and 1 base from J, leaving 5 bases between. The CDR3 nucleotides read TGTGCCAGCAGCTTAATTAGGAACACTGAAGCTTTCTTT. This sequence encodes CASSLIRNTEAFF. The full variable domain, completed using reference TRBV11-2 and TRBJ1-1, is EAGVAQSPRYKIIEKRQSVAFWCNPISGHATLYWYQQILGQGPKLLIQFQNNGVVDDSQLPKDRFSAERLKGVDSTLKIQPAKLEDSAVYLCASSLIRNTEAFFGQGTRLTVV.

This clonotype was recorded many times. V is TRBV4-3 and J is TRBJ2-3; 11 bases are a match to TRBD2. The CDR3 contains 17 residues. Germline CDR1 LGHNA, CDR2 YSLEER. After removal of 4 bases from V and 2 bases from J, the junction contained 8 bases not matched to a gene. This CDR3 reads CASSLQLAGGATDTQYF. The CDR3 DNA follows: TGCGCCAGCAGCCTTCAATTAGCGGGAGGGGCCACAGATACGCAGTATTTT.

The J gene is TRBJ2-3, the V gene TRBV5-6; D is undetermined. This CDR3 has 15 amino acids. V lost 3 bases and J 4 bases, leaving 15 bases between the germline ends. CDR1 is SGHDT, CDR2 YYEEEE, per germline. The CDR3 sequence is CASSSVGPPADTQYF. The CDR3 DNA sequence: TGTGCCAGCAGCTCCGTCGGGCCCCCCGCAGATACGCAGTATTTT.

Many counts were recorded for this clonotype. This sequence joins TRBV12-3 or TRBV12-4 and TRBJ2-1, with D possibly being TRBD1 (5 bases). The length of the CDR3 is 12 residues. The germline V and J ends were trimmed by 6 bases and 5 bases, with 8 bases remaining between them. CDR3 bases: TGTGCCAGCAGGGACATCGACAATGAGCAGTTCTTC. Protein product: CASRDIDNEQFF.